The rows below give T cell receptor beta chains drawn from one sample of a study of blood T cell repertoires in COVID-19. Sequencing was performed with immunoSEQ multiplex PCR; in TCRdb, only in-frame clones are kept and a portion is missing. The repertoire holds over 130,000 clones, 80% to 85% seen once, with around 7.8% in the top ten. Source material: peripheral blood. These receptors came from a human donor in a cohort sampled during active COVID-19. The CDR3 runs from the conserved cysteine through the conserved F or W. D genes are given only for firm matches. Rows may omit the clone size; those that give it use once, few, many or a size class.

TRBV5-8,TRBJ2-1,TRBD2,NA,CASSLGLAGVWNEQFF
TRBV11-3,TRBJ2-3,NA,NA,CASSLDLSADTQYF
TRBV18,TRBJ2-7,TRBD1,NA,CASSPGQVFSYEQYF
TRBV11-3,TRBJ2-2,TRBD2,NA,CASSLEAGYGELFF
TRBV6-6,TRBJ2-1,TRBD2,once,CASSPRISGGAGYNEQFF
TRBV19,TRBJ2-7,TRBD1,NA,CASSTPGQSFYEQYF
TRBV18,TRBJ1-1,NA,NA,CASSPPNGKGVVSTEAFF
TRBV3-1/TRBV3-2,TRBJ1-6,NA,NA,CASTGAGSDSPLHF
TRBV5-4,TRBJ1-1,NA,NA,CASSLGGLNTEAFF
TRBV7-9,TRBJ2-1,TRBD2,NA,CASREAGGDEQFF
TRBV10-2,TRBJ1-5,NA,NA,CASSESLTRYSNQPQHF
TRBV7-2,TRBJ2-2,NA,once,CASSFSRAGELFF
TRBV5-6,TRBJ1-5,NA,once,CASSLEGVWNQPQHF
TRBV6-5,TRBJ1-1,TRBD1,NA,CASRQDRGLNTEAFF
TRBV12-5,TRBJ1-5,TRBD1,NA,CASGGPTGYGNQPQHF
TRBV6-6,TRBJ2-5,TRBD1,NA,CASSPPGQGEETQYF
TRBV7-2,TRBJ2-7,NA,NA,CASSRTVGESYEQYF
TRBV3-1/TRBV3-2,TRBJ1-1,NA,NA,CASSQDRDTEAFF
TRBV15,TRBJ1-1,TRBD1,few,CATSGRGLEAFF
TRBV15,TRBJ2-3,NA,NA,CATSRVQDTQYF
TRBV7-2,TRBJ2-7,NA,NA,CASSLEPSPYEQYF
TRBV29-1,TRBJ2-3,NA,NA,CSVQVTDTQYF
TRBV6-6,TRBJ1-1,NA,NA,CASSSRRDTEAFF